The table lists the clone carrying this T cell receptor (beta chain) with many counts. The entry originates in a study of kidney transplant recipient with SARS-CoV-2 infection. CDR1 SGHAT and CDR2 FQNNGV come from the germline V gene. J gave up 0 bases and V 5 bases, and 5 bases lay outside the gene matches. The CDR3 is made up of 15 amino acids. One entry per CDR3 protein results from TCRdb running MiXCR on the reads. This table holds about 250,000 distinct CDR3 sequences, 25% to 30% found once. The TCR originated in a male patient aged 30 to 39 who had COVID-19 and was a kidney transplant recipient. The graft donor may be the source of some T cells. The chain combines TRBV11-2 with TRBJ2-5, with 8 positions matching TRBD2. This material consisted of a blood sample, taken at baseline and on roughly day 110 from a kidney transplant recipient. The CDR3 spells CASSLPGLDQETQYF. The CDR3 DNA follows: TGTGCCAGCAGCCTACCGGGACTAGACCAAGAGACCCAGTACTTC.